This T cell receptor (beta chain) appears in the sequencing data of a study of cytomegalovirus exposure and HLA in healthy donors. CDR1 LNHNV and CDR2 YYDKDF come from the germline V gene (reference sequence). This CDR3 contains 16 residues. The J segment lost 6 bases and the V segment lost 1 base, leaving 9 bases of the junction unmatched. PCR was performed using 60 Vbeta and 13 Jbeta primers. Sequencing used immunoSEQ multiplex PCR; TCRdb keeps in-frame clones, though not all of them. The sample lists 160,000 or so clones; around 81% were seen once. Specimen: PBMCs. The chain joins TRBV15 to TRBJ2-1, with 7 bases lining up with TRBD2. This receptor was taken from a woman aged 18-29 years in good health and CMV-seropositive. The CDR3 loop reads CATSRGRASGLNEQFF. Here the CDR3 DNA reads TGTGCCACCAGCAGAGGGAGGGCTAGCGGTCTCAATGAGCAGTTCTTC.